These T cell receptor beta chains were read from a single sample in a study of patients and donors after allogeneic stem cell transplantation. A single record per CDR3 protein comes from TCRdb applying MiXCR to the RT-PCR reads. This table has about 230,000 distinct CDR3 sequences, around 14% appearing once. The sequencing sample was made of blood, either unsorted or a sorted T cell fraction (not recorded which). These receptors all stem from a human donor who was either an allogeneic HSCT recipient or a stem cell or donor lymphocyte infusion donor (not recorded which). It is not recorded whose cells these are; they may come from a transplant donor. CDR3s include the opening cysteine and the closing phenylalanine or tryptophan. The order of the fields is clone size, J gene, V gene, D gene, CDR3 DNA, CDR3 protein. The D gene is left open where the match is weak. Clone size, where shown, is once, few, many, or a class for clones that have expanded.

clone size: many; J gene: TRBJ2-1; V gene: TRBV20-1; D gene: TRBD2; CDR3 DNA: TGCAGTGCTAGGGTGATGACTAGCGGGGGCTTATACAATGAGCAGTTCTTC; CDR3 protein: CSARVMTSGGLYNEQFF
clone size: -; J gene: TRBJ2-5; V gene: TRBV29-1; D gene: -; CDR3 DNA: TGCAGCGTTGAATTACTCGGCTCCCAAGAGACCCAGTACTTC; CDR3 protein: CSVELLGSQETQYF
clone size: many; J gene: TRBJ1-5; V gene: TRBV6-2/TRBV6-3; D gene: -; CDR3 DNA: TGTGCCAGCAGCTTGGATAGCAATCAGCCCCAGCATTTT; CDR3 protein: CASSLDSNQPQHF
clone size: -; J gene: TRBJ1-5; V gene: TRBV12-3/TRBV12-4; D gene: TRBD1; CDR3 DNA: TGTGCCAGCAGTTTGTACCCCGGGACAGGGAGGGGGCAGCCCCAGCATTTT; CDR3 protein: CASSLYPGTGRGQPQHF
clone size: -; J gene: TRBJ2-3; V gene: TRBV27; D gene: -; CDR3 DNA: TGTGCCAGCAGTTTATCAAGTTGGTCTGGAGATACGCAGTATTTT; CDR3 protein: CASSLSSWSGDTQYF
clone size: -; J gene: TRBJ2-7; V gene: TRBV6-6; D gene: -; CDR3 DNA: TGTGCCAGCAGTTATGGGGGCGACTACGAGCAGTACTTC; CDR3 protein: CASSYGGDYEQYF
clone size: many; J gene: TRBJ1-2; V gene: TRBV6-1; D gene: -; CDR3 DNA: TGTGCCAGCAGGAGAGTAGGGGGGGGAAACTATGGCTACACCTTC; CDR3 protein: CASRRVGGGNYGYTF
clone size: few; J gene: TRBJ2-3; V gene: TRBV19; D gene: -; CDR3 DNA: TGTGCCAGTAGTCCCGGCGGGTATACGCAGTATTTT; CDR3 protein: CASSPGGYTQYF
clone size: few; J gene: TRBJ1-1; V gene: TRBV5-6; D gene: TRBD1; CDR3 DNA: TGTGCCAGCAGCCCCGGGACAGGCATTAGTTTGAACACTGAAGCTTTCTTT; CDR3 protein: CASSPGTGISLNTEAFF
clone size: -; J gene: TRBJ1-5; V gene: TRBV7-9; D gene: TRBD1; CDR3 DNA: TGTGCCAGCACCCAGGGACAGTCTCTCAATCAGCCCCAGCATTTT; CDR3 protein: CASTQGQSLNQPQHF
clone size: many; J gene: TRBJ1-5; V gene: TRBV24-1; D gene: TRBD1; CDR3 DNA: TGTGCCACCAGTGATGGGACAGGGAACAATCAGCCCCAGCATTTT; CDR3 protein: CATSDGTGNNQPQHF
clone size: few; J gene: TRBJ1-3; V gene: TRBV4-1; D gene: -; CDR3 DNA: TGCGCCAGCAGCCCCCGACGGGAGGGCTCTGGAAACACCATATATTTT; CDR3 protein: CASSPRREGSGNTIYF
clone size: -; J gene: TRBJ1-6; V gene: TRBV9; D gene: TRBD1; CDR3 DNA: TGTGCCAGCAGCGAGACGCAGGGGGCCTCCTATAATTCACCCCTCCACTTT; CDR3 protein: CASSETQGASYNSPLHF
clone size: many; J gene: TRBJ2-3; V gene: TRBV29-1; D gene: TRBD2; CDR3 DNA: TGCAGCGTTGAAGACTTCATAGCGGGCGGCACAGATACGCAGTATTTT; CDR3 protein: CSVEDFIAGGTDTQYF
clone size: -; J gene: TRBJ2-1; V gene: TRBV18; D gene: TRBD1; CDR3 DNA: TGTGCCAGCTCATTAGGGGGCGGTTCCTACAATGAGCAGTTCTTC; CDR3 protein: CASSLGGGSYNEQFF
clone size: many; J gene: TRBJ1-1; V gene: TRBV18; D gene: -; CDR3 DNA: TGTGCCAGCTCACCCCAGGGTAAGGACACTGAAGCTTTCTTT; CDR3 protein: CASSPQGKDTEAFF
clone size: -; J gene: TRBJ2-1; V gene: TRBV18; D gene: -; CDR3 DNA: TGTGCCAGCTCGGTGAAACGAGGGGGGGTTAATGAGCAGTTCTTC; CDR3 protein: CASSVKRGGVNEQFF
clone size: many; J gene: TRBJ2-1; V gene: TRBV11-3; D gene: TRBD1; CDR3 DNA: TGTGCCAGCACCACCGTAATTAGGGGGCGGCCGGACAATGAGCAGTTCTTC; CDR3 protein: CASTTVIRGRPDNEQFF
clone size: few; J gene: TRBJ1-2; V gene: TRBV24-1; D gene: TRBD1; CDR3 DNA: TGTGCCACCAGTGACGGGGGACAGGGGGGATCCGGCTACACCTTC; CDR3 protein: CATSDGGQGGSGYTF
clone size: -; J gene: TRBJ2-2; V gene: TRBV30; D gene: -; CDR3 DNA: TGTGCCTGGGCGAGGGCCGGGGAGCTGTTTTTT; CDR3 protein: CAWARAGELFF
clone size: -; J gene: TRBJ2-3; V gene: TRBV11-2; D gene: TRBD2; CDR3 DNA: TGTGCCAGCAGCTTAATGCTAGCGGGGTCAGATACGCAGTATTTT; CDR3 protein: CASSLMLAGSDTQYF
clone size: few; J gene: TRBJ1-1; V gene: TRBV5-6; D gene: -; CDR3 DNA: TGTGCCAGCAGCTCCACTGGTGTCCCCAATCCCCTGAACACTGAAGCTTTCTTT; CDR3 protein: CASSSTGVPNPLNTEAFF
clone size: many; J gene: TRBJ1-1; V gene: TRBV30; D gene: -; CDR3 DNA: TGTGCCTGGAGCGGGGGACCTGAAGCTTTCTTT; CDR3 protein: CAWSGGPEAFF
clone size: few; J gene: TRBJ1-5; V gene: TRBV7-9; D gene: -; CDR3 DNA: TGTGCCAGCAGCTTAGAAGCAAAGCCCCAGCATTTT; CDR3 protein: CASSLEAKPQHF
clone size: many; J gene: TRBJ1-1; V gene: TRBV12-3/TRBV12-4; D gene: TRBD1; CDR3 DNA: TGTGCCAGCAGTTTGCAGGGGGAGGCCACTGAAGCTTTCTTT; CDR3 protein: CASSLQGEATEAFF
clone size: -; J gene: TRBJ2-1; V gene: TRBV7-2; D gene: TRBD1; CDR3 DNA: TGTGCCAGCAGCGGCGACAGGGGGAACTACAATGAGCAGTTCTTC; CDR3 protein: CASSGDRGNYNEQFF
clone size: -; J gene: TRBJ2-1; V gene: TRBV10-3; D gene: TRBD2; CDR3 DNA: TGTGCCATCAGTTCCGGGACTAGCGGGAGTATAGTTGAGCAGTTCTTC; CDR3 protein: CAISSGTSGSIVEQFF
clone size: few; J gene: TRBJ2-5; V gene: TRBV11-2; D gene: -; CDR3 DNA: TGTGCCAGCAGCTTATCGAGCGCAGGGGGGTACAGACAAGAGACCCAGTACTTC; CDR3 protein: CASSLSSAGGYRQETQYF
clone size: few; J gene: TRBJ2-7; V gene: TRBV5-1; D gene: TRBD2; CDR3 DNA: TGCGCCAGCAGCTTGGGTGTAGCGGGGGCCTACGAGCAGTACTTC; CDR3 protein: CASSLGVAGAYEQYF
clone size: many; J gene: TRBJ1-4; V gene: TRBV13; D gene: -; CDR3 DNA: TGTGCCAGCAGCTTAGGCGGGACATTCGATGGCAAACTGTTTTTT; CDR3 protein: CASSLGGTFDGKLFF
clone size: many; J gene: TRBJ2-1; V gene: TRBV30; D gene: TRBD2; CDR3 DNA: TGTGCCTGGAACTCGGGAGGGGGACTAGCCGTCTACAATGAGCAGTTCTTC; CDR3 protein: CAWNSGGGLAVYNEQFF
clone size: few; J gene: TRBJ2-1; V gene: TRBV20-1; D gene: -; CDR3 DNA: TGCAGTGCCCAAGGGGGGGTAGGAGCGGGGCTTGGGAATGAGCAGTTCTTC; CDR3 protein: CSAQGGVGAGLGNEQFF
clone size: many; J gene: TRBJ2-7; V gene: TRBV7-3; D gene: -; CDR3 DNA: TGTGCCAGCAGCTTAACTCTCTTAGATTACGAGCAGTACTTC; CDR3 protein: CASSLTLLDYEQYF
clone size: few; J gene: TRBJ2-5; V gene: TRBV19; D gene: TRBD2; CDR3 DNA: TGTGCCAGTAGTAGCGGGGGGTCGGAGACCCAGTACTTC; CDR3 protein: CASSSGGSETQYF
clone size: few; J gene: TRBJ1-5; V gene: TRBV3-1; D gene: -; CDR3 DNA: TGTGCCAGCAGCCAAGCAGGGAGATCCGATCAGCCCCAGCATTTT; CDR3 protein: CASSQAGRSDQPQHF
clone size: -; J gene: TRBJ1-1; V gene: TRBV6-1; D gene: -; CDR3 DNA: TGTGCCAGCAGCGACAGGTTAGGGACTGAAGCTTTCTTT; CDR3 protein: CASSDRLGTEAFF
clone size: few; J gene: TRBJ1-2; V gene: TRBV7-9; D gene: TRBD1; CDR3 DNA: TGTGCCAGCGGTTTCGGACAGGCTACTAACTATGGCTACACCTTC; CDR3 protein: CASGFGQATNYGYTF
clone size: many; J gene: TRBJ1-2; V gene: TRBV25-1; D gene: -; CDR3 DNA: TGTGCCAGCAGCGCCTCCGATGCGGGGCGCGGTAACTATGGCTACACCTTC; CDR3 protein: CASSASDAGRGNYGYTF
clone size: few; J gene: TRBJ2-1; V gene: TRBV6-2/TRBV6-3; D gene: -; CDR3 DNA: TGTGCCAGCAGTCCCAGGGTGGCTGTTGGCAATGAGCAGTTCTTC; CDR3 protein: CASSPRVAVGNEQFF
clone size: -; J gene: TRBJ2-2; V gene: TRBV7-6; D gene: TRBD2; CDR3 DNA: TGTGCCAGCAGTAAAGCTAGCGGGCCGAACACCGGGGAGCTGTTTTTT; CDR3 protein: CASSKASGPNTGELFF
clone size: -; J gene: TRBJ2-7; V gene: TRBV27; D gene: TRBD1; CDR3 DNA: TGTGCCTCCCGGGACAGGGGCTACGAGCAGTACTTC; CDR3 protein: CASRDRGYEQYF
clone size: many; J gene: TRBJ2-7; V gene: TRBV5-1; D gene: -; CDR3 DNA: TGCGCCAGCAGCCACAGTGGAGTAGCCGACGAGCAGTACTTC; CDR3 protein: CASSHSGVADEQYF
clone size: -; J gene: TRBJ1-5; V gene: TRBV5-8; D gene: -; CDR3 DNA: TGTGCCAGCAGCTCGGACGGCGATGGAGGGCCCCAGCATTTT; CDR3 protein: CASSSDGDGGPQHF
clone size: many; J gene: TRBJ2-7; V gene: TRBV12-3/TRBV12-4; D gene: -; CDR3 DNA: TGTGCCAGCAGCCAGGCCCACTACGAGCAGTACTTC; CDR3 protein: CASSQAHYEQYF
clone size: -; J gene: TRBJ1-2; V gene: TRBV30; D gene: TRBD1; CDR3 DNA: TGTGCCTGGGTCCCGGGACAGAGATCTAACTATGGCTACACCTTC; CDR3 protein: CAWVPGQRSNYGYTF
clone size: -; J gene: TRBJ1-5; V gene: TRBV4-3; D gene: -; CDR3 DNA: TGCGCCAGCAGCCAAGATTTTTATAGCAATCAGCCCCAGCATTTT; CDR3 protein: CASSQDFYSNQPQHF
clone size: many; J gene: TRBJ1-2; V gene: TRBV20-1; D gene: TRBD1; CDR3 DNA: TGCAGTGCCTCCAGGGGGCTCGACTATGGCTACACCTTC; CDR3 protein: CSASRGLDYGYTF
clone size: medium-sized; J gene: TRBJ2-1; V gene: TRBV5-1; D gene: TRBD2; CDR3 DNA: TGCGCCAGCAGCTTTGGGACTACCGGCGATGAGCAGTTCTTC; CDR3 protein: CASSFGTTGDEQFF
clone size: -; J gene: TRBJ1-2; V gene: TRBV20-1; D gene: TRBD1; CDR3 DNA: TGCAGTGCTAGAGCCCTCGGACAGGGAGTCTATGGCTACACCTTC; CDR3 protein: CSARALGQGVYGYTF
clone size: -; J gene: TRBJ2-2; V gene: TRBV4-1; D gene: -; CDR3 DNA: TGCGCCAGCAGCTCCCCAGGGAAAAAGGGGGAGCTGTTTTTT; CDR3 protein: CASSSPGKKGELFF
clone size: once; J gene: TRBJ1-1; V gene: TRBV20-1; D gene: -; CDR3 DNA: TGCAGTGCTAGCTTAACTAGACCCATGAACACTGAAGCTTTCTTT; CDR3 protein: CSASLTRPMNTEAFF
clone size: -; J gene: TRBJ1-2; V gene: TRBV7-3; D gene: -; CDR3 DNA: TGTGCCAGCATCTTGTCAAAAGGGGGCTACACCTTC; CDR3 protein: CASILSKGGYTF
clone size: many; J gene: TRBJ2-7; V gene: TRBV12-3/TRBV12-4; D gene: TRBD1; CDR3 DNA: TGTGCCAGCAGTCAATTGGGGACAGTCTCCTACGAGCAGTACTTC; CDR3 protein: CASSQLGTVSYEQYF